This T cell receptor (beta chain) appears in the sequencing data of a study of regulatory T cells in long-lasting Graves disease. With iRepertoire HTBI primers and Arm-PCR of CDR3 regions, TCR beta libraries were built. Each CDR3 protein gets one entry after TCRdb re-called the multiplex PCR reads with MiXCR. The profile shows about 310,000 distinct CDR3 sequences, about a sixth of them singletons. Findings and caveats of the study: Sharing of public clonotypes was greater in persistent patients (about 3,000) than in new patients (roughly 1,000). TRBV28, TRBJ1-2 and TRBJ2-5 emerged as the favored segments in persistent disease. The small sample size may have reduced accuracy.

This clonotype has ten or more counts. Its antigen is unidentified. The V gene's germline CDR1 is LNHDA and CDR2 SQIVND (reference sequence). V lost 8 bases and J lost 6, with 15 bases in between. The CDR3 spans 13 residues. Time point given: newly diagnosed GD, antithyroid drugs for less than 3 months. Following extraction of RNA from PBMCs, that RNA was used to make the TCR library. In this cohort, patients came from an endocrinology department located in Xi'an, China. The specimen was peripheral blood mononuclear cells (PBMCs), collected at new diagnosis, from a patient treated with antithyroid drugs. This sequence joins TRBV19 and TRBJ2-3; D uncertain. This TCR was recovered from a female donor with Graves disease. The chain's CDR3 is CASCRSPPDTQYF. CDR3 DNA sequence: TGTGCCAGTTGCCGGTCCCCTCCGGATACGCAGTATTTT.